Each of the 22 T cell receptor beta chains below was sequenced from the same sample in a study of Ad26.COV2.S vaccination and SARS-CoV-2 variants. The repertoire was sequenced with immunoSEQ multiplex PCR; TCRdb's copy has only in-frame clones and lacks some. The sample lists approximately 300,000 clones, roughly 84% occurring once. Treatment meaning: roughly 20 received Ad26.COV2.S at low or high dose, single or two shots; several received placebo; per-sample allocation not given. Each sample was drawn 63 days after the first injection (of vaccine or placebo). The specimen comprised peripheral blood, sampled in a trial of Ad26.COV2.S vaccine versus placebo. The source is a person between 18 and 65 years old who received the Ad26.COV2.S COVID-19 vaccine or a placebo.

The chain couples TRBV6-6 to TRBJ2-5; 13 positions match TRBD2. The germline V gene has CDR1 MNHNY and CDR2 SVGAGI (reference sequence). This CDR3 is 15 amino acids long. The V gene end was trimmed by 5 bases and the J gene end by 9 bases; junction bases not matched to a gene: 9. CDR3: CASSRTSGGLEAQYF. Here the CDR3 DNA reads TGTGCCAGCAGTCGGACTAGCGGGGGCTTGGAGGCCCAGTACTTC.

The V call is TRBV7-2, the J call TRBJ1-2; maybe TRBD1 (6 bases). The CDR3 loop spans 16 amino acids. The germline V gene has CDR1 SGHTA and CDR2 FQGNSA. Trimming took off 5 bases at V and 2 bases at J, with 18 bases between the two ends. CDR3 protein: CASSPGRDTVNYGYTF. Here the CDR3 DNA reads TGTGCCAGCAGCCCCGGAAGGGACACCGTAAACTATGGCTACACCTTC.

The gene calls are TRBV7-8 and TRBJ1-1; no definite D call. Germline V gene sequence: CDR1 SGHVS, CDR2 FQNEAQ. The CDR3 length is 17 residues. The V and J ends lost 7 bases and 1 base respectively, with 22 bases between them. The CDR3 region is CASTNLNRRGRNTEAFF. For the CDR3, the DNA is TGTGCCAGCACCAACCTTAATCGGCGAGGTAGGAACACTGAAGCTTTCTTT.

The chain joins TRBV11-2 to TRBJ1-1; D gene unclear. This CDR3 has 13 residues. V was trimmed by 5 bases and J by 2 bases, leaving 9 bases between them. CDR1 is SGHAT, CDR2 FQNNGV, per germline. The CDR3 DNA follows: TGTGCCAGCAGCCCCCTGCCTAACACTGAAGCTTTCTTT. The encoded protein is CASSPLPNTEAFF.

J is TRBJ2-5 and V is TRBV19; 7 bases agree with TRBD1. CDR3 length equals 16 residues. Germline V gene lookup returns CDR1 LNHDA and CDR2 SQIVND (reference sequence). V shed 3 bases and J 4 bases; nucleotides not matched to a gene: 11. In DNA, the CDR3 is TGTGCCAGTAGTATGAGGTTGACAGGGCTTCGAGAGACCCAGTACTTC. Amino acids: CASSMRLTGLRETQYF. The complete variable domain, with remaining parts taken from reference TRBV19 and TRBJ2-5, reads DGGITQSPKYLFRKEGQNVTLSCEQNLNHDAMYWYRQDPGQGLRLIYYSQIVNDFQKGDIAEGYSVSREKKESFPLTVTSAQKNPTAFYLCASSMRLTGLRETQYFGPGTRLLVL.

In the case of this clone: The identical CDR3 is also encoded by other nucleotide sequences in the sample. The chain combines TRBV5-5 with TRBJ1-3; D remains unclear. In germline, CDR1 is SGHKS, CDR2 YYEKEE (reference sequence). The germline V and J ends were trimmed by 2 bases and 0 bases, with 9 bases remaining between them. The CDR3 runs 15 residues. The CDR3 protein is CASSFGRRSGNTIYF. CDR3 bases: TGTGCCAGCAGCTTCGGACGGCGCTCTGGAAACACCATATATTTT. The complete variable domain, with remaining parts taken from reference TRBV5-5 and TRBJ1-3, reads DAGVTQSPTHLIKTRGQQVTLRCSPISGHKSVSWYQQVLGQGPQFIFQYYEKEERGRGNFPDRFSARQFPNYSSELNVNALLLGDSALYLCASSFGRRSGNTIYFGEGSWLTVV.

This clone was observed once. The V gene is TRBV5-4, the J gene TRBJ1-6; D not resolved. Germline-derived CDR1 and CDR2 are SGHNT and YYREEE (reference sequence). Trimming cost V 5 bases and J 7 bases, with 16 bases left between them. The CDR3 spans 15 residues. CDR3 in amino acids: CASSSVGGWNSPLHF. DNA of the CDR3: TGTGCCAGCAGTTCAGTGGGAGGATGGAATTCACCCCTCCACTTT.

This clone came up once. This sequence joins TRBV18 and TRBJ2-7; D is perhaps TRBD1 (6 bases). Germline V gives CDR1 KGHSH, CDR2 LQKENI. The CDR3 has 15 residues. Trimming took off 1 base at V and 2 bases at J, with 12 bases between the two ends. For the CDR3, the DNA is TGTGCCAGCTCACCACAACAGGGTGGTCCCTACGAGCAGTACTTC. Translating gives CASSPQQGGPYEQYF.

The chain joins TRBV6-5 to TRBJ1-2, with no clear D. The CDR3 totals 14 residues. Between the trimmed V and J ends, which lost 2 bases and 8 bases, there was a span of 15 bases. The V gene's germline CDR1 is MNHEY and CDR2 SVGAGI. CDR3 residues: CASSYLLQAGGYTF. Here the CDR3 DNA reads TGTGCCAGCAGTTACCTCCTCCAAGCGGGCGGCTACACCTTC.

The chain carries TRBV12-3 or TRBV12-4 and TRBJ2-3, with D unclear. The CDR3 length is 13 residues. With 5 bases removed from V and 4 bases from J, the gap between germline ends came to 10 bases. CDR3 nucleotide sequence: TGTGCCAGCAGTAGGGCTGGGGCAGATACGCAGTATTTT. Protein product: CASSRAGADTQYF.

This rearrangement joins TRBV9 to TRBJ1-1; 9 positions match TRBD1. CDR1 and CDR2 (germline): SGDLS, YYNGEE. Germline trimming cut 4 bases from V and 0 bases from J; bases unmatched to any gene: 7. This CDR3 has 16 residues. CDR3 residues: CASSLQGAYMNTEAFF. The CDR3 DNA reads as TGTGCCAGCAGCTTACAGGGGGCTTACATGAACACTGAAGCTTTCTTT.

V is TRBV6-5 and J is TRBJ1-2; 9 bases are shared with TRBD1. The CDR3 sequence is 14 residues long. The ends lost 6 bases at V and 7 bases at J; junction bases unmatched: 9. Per germline, CDR1 MNHEY and CDR2 SVGAGI. DNA of the CDR3: TGTGCCAGCAGGTCGTGGGGACAGGGATCTGGCTACACCTTC. Translating it yields CASRSWGQGSGYTF.

The chain combines TRBV4-2 with TRBJ1-5, with a weak D call TRBD1 (5 bases). The germline V gene has CDR1 LGHNA and CDR2 YNFKEQ. V lost 0 bases to trimming and J lost 6 bases, with 12 bases between them. The length of the CDR3 is 15 residues. CDR3 in DNA: TGTGCCAGCAGCCAAGATCTGGACATGGGTCAGCCCCAGCATTTT. It yields the protein CASSQDLDMGQPQHF.

This rearrangement joins TRBV5-6 to TRBJ1-6; 7 nucleotides line up with TRBD1. Germline-derived CDR1 and CDR2 are SGHDT and YYEEEE. Losses at the gene ends were 0 bases for V and 10 bases for J; bases not matched to a gene: 10. The CDR3 is made up of 16 amino acids. In DNA, the CDR3 is TGTGCCAGCAGCTTGGGGATAGGACAGGTAGAATCACCCCTCCACTTT. Residues: CASSLGIGQVESPLHF.

The CDR3 DNA reads TGTGCCAGCAGCTTAAAAATCTACGGCTATGGCTACACCTTC. It specifies CASSLKIYGYGYTF. V gene TRBV7-2 combines with J gene TRBJ1-2; no clear D. The CDR3 extends over 14 amino acids. Germline V gene lookup returns CDR1 SGHTA and CDR2 FQGNSA. Between the trimmed V and J ends, which lost 2 bases and 4 bases, there was a span of 11 bases.

The chain recombines TRBV24-1 with TRBJ2-2, with D possibly being TRBD2 (6 bases). Trimming removed 4 bases at V and 4 bases at J, with 12 bases between. The CDR3 contains 15 residues. Germline assignment: CDR1 KGHDR and CDR2 SFDVKD. CDR3 sequence reads: CATSDRGSSTGELFF. DNA of the CDR3: TGTGCCACCAGTGACCGGGGGTCCAGCACCGGGGAGCTGTTTTTT.

The V and J genes are TRBV5-4 and TRBJ1-6, with TRBD1 identical over 9 bases. V shed 4 bases, J shed 7 bases, and the junction held 6 bases outside the gene matches. Germline V gene sequence: CDR1 SGHNT, CDR2 YYREEE (reference sequence). The CDR3 loop spans 15 amino acids. CDR3 bases: TGTGCCAGCAGCCCTGGACAGGGGAAGAATTCACCCCTCCACTTT. Protein sequence: CASSPGQGKNSPLHF.

The genes are TRBV4-1 and TRBJ1-1; D may be TRBD1 (6 bases). The CDR3 runs to 16 residues. Trimming removed 1 base from V and 5 bases from J, with 17 bases in between. CDR1 is MGHRA, CDR2 YSYEKL, per germline. For the CDR3, the DNA is TGCGCCAGCAGCCAAGGAGTAGGGGGGGCTGGGACTGAAGCTTTCTTT. It is translated as CASSQGVGGAGTEAFF.

The gene calls are TRBV6-6 and TRBJ2-7, with D perhaps being TRBD1 or TRBD2 (6 bases each). Germline V gene sequence: CDR1 MNHNY, CDR2 SVGAGI (reference sequence). The CDR3 is 15 residues long. Between the trimmed V and J ends, which lost 2 bases and 3 bases, there was a span of 14 bases. The CDR3 region is CASSYDRRGGYEQYF. The CDR3 nucleotides are TGTGCCAGCAGTTACGACAGGAGGGGTGGCTACGAGCAGTACTTC.

The chain carries TRBV5-6 and TRBJ2-7; 11 bases are a match to TRBD2. The CDR3 contains 15 residues. Germline assignment: CDR1 SGHDT and CDR2 YYEEEE. Trimming took 4 bases from V and 5 from J; bases not matched to a gene: 8. The CDR3 bases are TGTGCCAGCAGCCTCGCTAGCGGGGGGTTGGACGAGCAGTACTTC. Translation gives CASSLASGGLDEQYF.

This chain uses TRBV5-1 with TRBJ2-2, with D perhaps TRBD1 (6 bases). The CDR3 runs 15 residues. Trimming removed 5 bases at V and 0 bases at J, with 11 bases between. Germline V lookup: CDR1 SGHRS, CDR2 YFSETQ. CDR3 nucleotide sequence: TGCGCCAGCAGGGGTGGGGGCGCGAACACCGGGGAGCTGTTTTTT. This sequence encodes CASRGGGANTGELFF.

The rearrangement links TRBV27 to TRBJ2-1; no clear D. The V end was cut by 5 bases, the J end by 0 bases, with 5 bases between. CDR1 MNHEY and CDR2 SMNVEV come from the germline V gene (reference sequence). This CDR3 spans 13 amino acids. As DNA, the CDR3 is TGTGCCAGCAGTCTGAGCTCCTACAATGAGCAGTTCTTC. Translating it yields CASSLSSYNEQFF.